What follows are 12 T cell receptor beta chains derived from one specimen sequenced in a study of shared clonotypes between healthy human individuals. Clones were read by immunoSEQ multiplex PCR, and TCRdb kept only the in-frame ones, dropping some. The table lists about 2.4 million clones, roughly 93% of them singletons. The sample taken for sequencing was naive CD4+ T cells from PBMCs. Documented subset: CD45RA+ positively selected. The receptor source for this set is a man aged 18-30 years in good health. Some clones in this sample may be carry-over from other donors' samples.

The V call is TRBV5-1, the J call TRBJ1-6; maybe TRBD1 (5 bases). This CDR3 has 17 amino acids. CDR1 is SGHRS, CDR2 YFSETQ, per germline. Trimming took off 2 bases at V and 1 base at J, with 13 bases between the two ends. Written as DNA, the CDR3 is TGCGCCAGCAGCTTTCAGGGAGTTTGGTCCTATAATTCACCCCTCCACTTT. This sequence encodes CASSFQGVWSYNSPLHF.

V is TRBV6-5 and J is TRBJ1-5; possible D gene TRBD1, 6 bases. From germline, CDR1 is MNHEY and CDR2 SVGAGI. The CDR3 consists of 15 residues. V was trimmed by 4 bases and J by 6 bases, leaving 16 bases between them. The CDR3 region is CASSLTGGVRQPQHF. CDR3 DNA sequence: TGTGCCAGCAGTTTGACAGGAGGGGTTCGTCAGCCCCAGCATTTT.

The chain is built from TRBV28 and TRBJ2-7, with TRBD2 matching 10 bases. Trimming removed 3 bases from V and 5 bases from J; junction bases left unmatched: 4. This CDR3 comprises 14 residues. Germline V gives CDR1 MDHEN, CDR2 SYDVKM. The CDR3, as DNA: TGTGCCAGCAGTTTGAGCGGGAGGGCCGACGAGCAGTACTTC. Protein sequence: CASSLSGRADEQYF.

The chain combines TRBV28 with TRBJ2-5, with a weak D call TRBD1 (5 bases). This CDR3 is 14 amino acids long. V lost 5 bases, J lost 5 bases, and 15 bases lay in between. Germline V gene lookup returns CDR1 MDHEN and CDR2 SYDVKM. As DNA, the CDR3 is TGTGCCAGCAGTCTGGCAGGGATGCTGGAGACCCAGTACTTC. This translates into CASSLAGMLETQYF.

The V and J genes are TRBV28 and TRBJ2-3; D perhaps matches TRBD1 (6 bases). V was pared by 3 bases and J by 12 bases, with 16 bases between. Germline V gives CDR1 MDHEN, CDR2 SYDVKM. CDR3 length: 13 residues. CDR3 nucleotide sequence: TGTGCCAGCAGTTTCCCCGGGACATCAAAACAGTATTTT. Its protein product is CASSFPGTSKQYF.

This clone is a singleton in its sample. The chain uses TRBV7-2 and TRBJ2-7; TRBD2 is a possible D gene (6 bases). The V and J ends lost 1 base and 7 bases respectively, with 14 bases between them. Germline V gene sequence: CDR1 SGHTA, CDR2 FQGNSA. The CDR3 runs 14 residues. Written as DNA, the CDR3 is TGTGCCAGCAGCTTAGGGGGCCCGGCGGGAGAGCAGTACTTC. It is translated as CASSLGGPAGEQYF.

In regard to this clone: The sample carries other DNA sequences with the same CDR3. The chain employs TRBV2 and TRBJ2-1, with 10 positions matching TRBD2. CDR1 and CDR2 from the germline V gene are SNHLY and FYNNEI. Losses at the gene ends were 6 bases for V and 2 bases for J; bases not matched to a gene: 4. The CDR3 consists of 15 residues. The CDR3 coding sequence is TGTGCCAGCAGAGAACTAGCGGGGACCTACAATGAGCAGTTCTTC. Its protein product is CASRELAGTYNEQFF.

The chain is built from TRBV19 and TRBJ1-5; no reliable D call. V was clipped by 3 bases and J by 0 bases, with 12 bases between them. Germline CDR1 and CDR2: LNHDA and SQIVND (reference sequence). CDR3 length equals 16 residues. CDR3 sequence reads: CASSISGRTSNQPQHF. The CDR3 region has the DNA TGTGCCAGTAGTATCTCCGGACGGACTAGCAATCAGCCCCAGCATTTT.

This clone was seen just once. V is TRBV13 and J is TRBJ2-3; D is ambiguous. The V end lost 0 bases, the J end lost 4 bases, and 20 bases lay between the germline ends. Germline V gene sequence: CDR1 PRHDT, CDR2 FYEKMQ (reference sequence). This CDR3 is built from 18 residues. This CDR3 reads CASSLGLISRSWADTQYF. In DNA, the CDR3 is TGTGCCAGCAGCTTAGGTTTAATTTCTAGATCATGGGCAGATACGCAGTATTTT.

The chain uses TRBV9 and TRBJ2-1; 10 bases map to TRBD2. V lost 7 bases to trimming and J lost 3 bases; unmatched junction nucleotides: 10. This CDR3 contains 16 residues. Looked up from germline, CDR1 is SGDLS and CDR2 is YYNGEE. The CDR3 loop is CASSQSGLAVYNEQFF. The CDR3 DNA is TGTGCCAGCTCCCAATCCGGACTAGCGGTCTACAATGAGCAGTTCTTC.

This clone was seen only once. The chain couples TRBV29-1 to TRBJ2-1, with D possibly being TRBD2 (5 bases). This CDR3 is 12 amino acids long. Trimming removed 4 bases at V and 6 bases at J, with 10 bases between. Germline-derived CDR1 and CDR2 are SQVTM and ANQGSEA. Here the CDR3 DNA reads TGCAGCGTTGTTCCGGGAAGCAATGAGCAGTTCTTC. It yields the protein CSVVPGSNEQFF.

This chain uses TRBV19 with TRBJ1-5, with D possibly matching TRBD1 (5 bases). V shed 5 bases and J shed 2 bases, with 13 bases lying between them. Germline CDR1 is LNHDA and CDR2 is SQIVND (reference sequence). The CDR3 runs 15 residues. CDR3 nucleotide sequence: TGTGCCAGTAGTTTGGGGCCGGGGGGCAATCAGCCCCAGCATTTT. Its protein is CASSLGPGGNQPQHF. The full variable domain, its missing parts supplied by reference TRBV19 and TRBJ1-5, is DGGITQSPKYLFRKEGQNVTLSCEQNLNHDAMYWYRQDPGQGLRLIYYSQIVNDFQKGDIAEGYSVSREKKESFPLTVTSAQKNPTAFYLCASSLGPGGNQPQHFGDGTRLSIL.